This passage covers 7 T cell receptor beta chains from one sample sequenced in a study of T cell responses to AZD1222 COVID-19 vaccine (dated by TCRdb to about 2021). The method behind the library was the immunoSEQ multiplex PCR assay. The source is immuneACCESS, and TCRdb retained only in-frame sequences with V and J called. Part of the clones is not carried over; for the studies checked, unresolved V genes explain less than half of this, and the remainder is unexplained. The sample records 150,000 to 200,000 clones, 85% to 95% of which are singletons. Approximately 0.97% of the sample comes from the top ten. This sample's time point label indicates: baseline before first vaccination. The specimen comprised peripheral blood, sampled on day 0 of AZD1222 vaccination. Receptor source: an adult in good health.

The chain carries TRBV6-5 and TRBJ2-7, with a weak D call TRBD2 (5 bases). The CDR3 sequence is 15 residues long. Trimming cost V 3 bases and J 0 bases, with 12 bases left between them. Germline assignment: CDR1 MNHEY and CDR2 SVGAGI. The CDR3 loop reads CASSYSPEGSYEQYF. The CDR3 DNA is TGTGCCAGCAGTTATTCCCCCGAGGGCTCCTACGAGCAGTACTTC.

The genes are TRBV5-1 and TRBJ1-1; no clear D gene. V was clipped by 4 bases and J by 1 base, with 8 bases between them. CDR1 and CDR2 (germline): SGHRS, YFSETQ. The CDR3 runs 13 residues. In DNA form, the CDR3 reads TGCGCCAGCAGCCGGACGGGGAACACTGAAGCTTTCTTT. Its protein product is CASSRTGNTEAFF.

The chain carries TRBV2 and TRBJ1-5; D not resolved. In germline, CDR1 is SNHLY, CDR2 FYNNEI. The CDR3 is 13 amino acids. V was clipped by 3 bases and J by 7 bases, with 10 bases between them. The CDR3 region is CASSEVAGQPQHF. DNA for the CDR3: TGTGCCAGCAGTGAGGTCGCGGGGCAGCCCCAGCATTTT.

The J gene is TRBJ2-5, the V gene TRBV12-5; D is unclear. Trimming took 5 bases from V and 4 from J, leaving 11 bases between them. The CDR3 has 13 residues. CDR1 LGHNT and CDR2 FRNRAP come from the germline V gene. The CDR3 loop reads CASGPRNGETQYF. DNA for the CDR3: TGTGCTAGTGGTCCGAGAAACGGAGAGACCCAGTACTTC.

J is TRBJ1-1 and V is TRBV27; D not resolved. This CDR3 has 13 residues. The V end was cut by 3 bases, the J end by 1 base, with 6 bases between. From germline, CDR1 is MNHEY and CDR2 SMNVEV (reference sequence). The CDR3, as DNA: TGTGCCAGCAGTTTCGCGACGAACACTGAAGCTTTCTTT. It yields the protein CASSFATNTEAFF.

V and J are TRBV4-3 and TRBJ2-2; no reliable D call. The CDR3 totals 16 residues. V was shortened by 1 base and J by 4 bases, with 13 bases between the two germline ends. CDR1 and CDR2 (germline): LGHNA, YSLEER. The CDR3 is CASSQVLRIVTGELFF. The CDR3 DNA follows: TGCGCCAGCAGCCAAGTGTTAAGGATTGTCACCGGGGAGCTGTTTTTT.

J is TRBJ1-1 and V is TRBV6-5; D remains unclear. V was clipped by 7 bases and J by 0 bases, with 9 bases between them. The CDR3 consists of 13 residues. Germline assignment: CDR1 MNHEY and CDR2 SVGAGI. CDR3 sequence reads: CASNLGLNTEAFF. The DNA of the CDR3 is TGTGCCAGCAACCTAGGGTTGAACACTGAAGCTTTCTTT.